These T cell receptor beta chains were read from a single sample in a study of a mutant IDH1 vaccine in newly diagnosed glioma. Profiled with immunoSEQ multiplex PCR; TCRdb holds only in-frame clones, not every one. The repertoire holds fewer than 45,000 clones, 81% seen once, with 4.5% to 5.5% in the top ten. No antigen has been assigned to these receptors. This specimen was PBMCs, taken from a glioma patient whose treatment included an IDH1 peptide vaccine. The receptors shown here come from a woman between 35 and 50 years old with glioma. Some clones in this sample may be carry-over from other donors' samples. The CDR3 runs from the conserved cysteine through the conserved F or W. A D gene is named only where the DNA matches it firmly. Size is omitted from some rows. Given values are once, few, many or a class for expanded clones.

TRBJ1-1 TRBD1 TRBV5-1 NA CASSDRVRAFF TGCGCCAGCAGCGACAGGGTGAGGGCTTTCTTT
TRBJ2-7 TRBD2 TRBV7-2 NA CASSSGRDQGEQYF TGTGCCAGCAGCTCCGGGAGGGATCAGGGCGAGCAGTACTTC
TRBJ1-1 NA TRBV5-6 NA CASSLGGTTFF TGTGCCAGCAGCTTAGGGGGGACAACTTTCTTT
TRBJ2-7 NA TRBV7-2 once CASSLDGGVYEQYF TGTGCCAGCAGCTTAGATGGGGGAGTCTACGAGCAGTACTTC
TRBJ2-4 TRBD2 TRBV13 NA CASSSGTSGGLAKNIQYF TGTGCCAGCAGCTCCGGGACTAGCGGGGGGCTAGCCAAAAACATTCAGTACTTC
TRBJ2-7 NA TRBV9 NA CASSVEGRHEQYF TGTGCCAGCAGCGTAGAGGGTCGGCACGAGCAGTACTTC
TRBJ2-2 NA TRBV27 few CASSLSGGTTGELFF TGTGCCAGCAGTTTATCTGGGGGGACCACCGGGGAGCTGTTTTTT
TRBJ1-1 TRBD1 TRBV5-1 NA CASSSTGEHTEAFF TGCGCCAGCAGCTCGACAGGGGAACACACTGAAGCTTTCTTT
TRBJ1-1 NA TRBV28 few CASTTGRWNTEAFF TGTGCCAGTACCACAGGGAGATGGAACACTGAAGCTTTCTTT
TRBJ1-6 NA TRBV4-1 NA CASSPNLLSSYNSPLHF TGCGCCAGCAGCCCAAACCTGTTGAGCTCCTATAATTCACCCCTCCACTTT
TRBJ2-7 NA TRBV4-2 NA CASSQEGYAEEQYF TGTGCCAGCAGCCAAGAAGGCTATGCGGAAGAGCAGTACTTC
TRBJ2-5 TRBD2 TRBV5-1 NA CASSPGLAGGETQYF TGCGCCAGCAGCCCGGGACTAGCGGGAGGGGAGACCCAGTACTTC
TRBJ1-4 NA TRBV28 once CASSLRVAGEKLFF TGTGCCAGCAGCCTCAGGGTTGCCGGTGAAAAACTGTTTTTT
TRBJ1-6 NA TRBV28 NA CASSFAGSSPLHF TGTGCCAGCAGTTTCGCAGGTTCTTCACCCCTCCACTTT
TRBJ1-1 NA TRBV14 few CASSQDRNTEAFF TGTGCCAGCAGCCAGGACAGGAACACTGAAGCTTTCTTT
TRBJ2-7 NA TRBV4-2 NA CASSQRKGISYEQYF TGTGCCAGCAGCCAGCGAAAGGGTATCTCCTACGAGCAGTACTTC
TRBJ2-7 NA TRBV27 NA CASRTSGTHYEQYF TGTGCCAGCAGAACAAGCGGAACTCACTACGAGCAGTACTTC
TRBJ2-3 TRBD2 TRBV9 NA CASSALPSSGGGTDTQYF TGTGCCAGCAGCGCGCTCCCCTCTAGCGGGGGGGGCACAGATACGCAGTATTTT
TRBJ1-2 NA TRBV11-2 NA CASSDGYGYTF TGTGCCAGCAGCGACGGCTATGGCTACACCTTC
TRBJ1-1 NA TRBV19 NA CASRAVDNTEAFF TGTGCCAGCCGGGCTGTTGATAACACTGAAGCTTTCTTT
TRBJ2-7 NA TRBV10-3 medium-sized CAVVGQFYEQYF TGTGCCGTGGTCGGGCAGTTCTACGAGCAGTACTTC
TRBJ1-2 NA TRBV29-1 NA CSVDRGGYGYTF TGCAGCGTTGACAGGGGCGGCTATGGCTACACCTTC
TRBJ1-1 NA TRBV18 NA CASSPERQVGTEAFF TGTGCCAGCTCACCAGAAAGACAGGTTGGGACTGAAGCTTTCTTT
TRBJ2-7 TRBD1 TRBV10-3 NA CAIRPTGGYYEQYF TGTGCCATCCGACCAACAGGGGGCTACTACGAGCAGTACTTC
TRBJ1-5 NA TRBV10-3 few CAIRDSNQPQHF TGTGCCATCAGGGATAGCAATCAGCCCCAGCATTTT
TRBJ2-5 NA TRBV5-5 NA CASSRGMGAQGETQYF TGTGCCAGCAGCCGCGGGATGGGGGCCCAGGGTGAGACCCAGTACTTC
TRBJ2-7 TRBD1 TRBV28 NA CASIAQGAYEQYF TGTGCCAGCATCGCCCAGGGGGCCTACGAGCAGTACTTC
TRBJ2-5 NA TRBV19 NA CASSSSGTQYF TGTGCCAGTAGTTCCTCGGGGACCCAGTACTTC
TRBJ1-1 NA TRBV7-9 NA CASSLAGGEAFF TGTGCCAGCAGCTTAGCAGGAGGGGAGGCTTTCTTT
TRBJ1-3 NA TRBV28 medium-sized CASRQGSSGNTIYF TGTGCCAGCAGACAGGGCAGCTCTGGAAACACCATATATTTT
TRBJ2-2 NA TRBV14 NA CASSHLSSRAGELFF TGTGCCAGCAGCCATTTAAGTTCTCGCGCCGGGGAGCTGTTTTTT
TRBJ2-7 NA TRBV4-2 NA CASSQSPGYYEQYF TGTGCCAGCAGCCAATCGCCGGGTTACTACGAGCAGTACTTC
TRBJ2-7 TRBD2 TRBV15 NA CATSPSSGSSYEQYF TGTGCCACCAGCCCCTCTAGCGGCAGCTCCTACGAGCAGTACTTC
TRBJ2-1 NA TRBV7-2 NA CASSSGFQSGQFF TGTGCCAGCAGTTCCGGGTTCCAATCGGGGCAGTTCTTC
TRBJ1-2 NA TRBV19 NA CASSMRDGGPYGYTF TGTGCCAGTAGTATGAGGGATGGGGGCCCGTATGGCTACACCTTC
TRBJ2-5 TRBD1 TRBV7-6 NA CASSLKVTGLGETQYF TGTGCCAGCAGCTTAAAAGTGACAGGGCTAGGGGAGACCCAGTACTTC
TRBJ2-7 TRBD1 TRBV5-1 NA CASSRDRVGEQYF TGCGCCAGCAGCCGGGACAGGGTAGGCGAGCAGTACTTC
TRBJ2-2 NA TRBV6-4 medium-sized CASREGENTGELFF TGTGCCAGCAGGGAGGGGGAAAACACCGGGGAGCTGTTTTTT
TRBJ1-6 NA TRBV18 once CASSPGSYNSPLHF TGTGCCAGCTCACCGGGCTCCTATAATTCACCCCTCCACTTT
TRBJ1-1 TRBD1 TRBV4-3 NA CASSQARTGWETEAFF TGCGCCAGCAGCCAGGCCCGGACAGGGTGGGAGACTGAAGCTTTCTTT
TRBJ2-5 NA TRBV19 NA CASSIEPGPYPRQTQYF TGTGCCAGTAGTATAGAGCCGGGACCTTACCCAAGGCAGACCCAGTACTTC
TRBJ2-7 TRBD1 TRBV10-3 NA CATTGAESYEQYF TGTGCCACCACAGGGGCCGAGTCCTACGAGCAGTACTTC
TRBJ1-2 NA TRBV6-5 NA CASTHGDPGGYTF TGTGCCAGCACCCACGGAGACCCCGGCGGCTACACCTTC
TRBJ2-2 NA TRBV25-1 NA CASSDPDSQNTGELFF TGTGCCAGCAGTGACCCAGACAGCCAGAACACCGGGGAGCTGTTTTTT
TRBJ1-1 NA TRBV4-1 once CASSLVLRANTEAFF TGCGCCAGCAGCCTCGTTCTCAGGGCGAACACTGAAGCTTTCTTT
TRBJ1-2 NA TRBV29-1 NA CSVEEAGQLNYGYTF TGCAGCGTTGAAGAAGCCGGACAGCTTAACTATGGCTACACCTTC
TRBJ2-7 TRBD2 TRBV28 NA CASSLIMGPAGRYEQYF TGTGCCAGCAGTTTGATTATGGGCCCAGCGGGAAGATACGAGCAGTACTTC
TRBJ1-1 NA TRBV19 once CASTPLGQMGNTEAFF TGTGCCAGTACCCCACTTGGGCAGATGGGGAACACTGAAGCTTTCTTT
TRBJ1-6 NA TRBV9 NA CASGGQPGVGSYNSPLHF TGTGCCAGCGGCGGACAGCCGGGGGTTGGCTCCTATAATTCACCCCTCCACTTT
TRBJ2-1 NA TRBV20-1 few CSTGGEQFF TGTTCCACTGGGGGTGAGCAGTTCTTC
TRBJ2-1 NA TRBV19 NA CASSDSPFWANEQFF TGTGCCAGTAGTGACTCCCCGTTTTGGGCCAATGAGCAGTTCTTC
TRBJ2-1 NA TRBV13 few CASSLRGGAFNEQFF TGTGCCAGCAGCTTAAGGGGGGGGGCCTTTAATGAGCAGTTCTTC
TRBJ2-3 TRBD2 TRBV5-1 NA CASSPMTSGRADTQYF TGCGCCAGCAGCCCCATGACTAGCGGGAGAGCAGATACGCAGTATTTT
TRBJ2-1 NA TRBV4-1 NA CASSQPATDRGNEQFF TGCGCCAGCAGCCAACCAGCGACAGACAGAGGGAATGAGCAGTTCTTC
TRBJ2-1 NA TRBV11-2 NA CASSLGTGIRQAEQFF TGTGCCAGCAGCTTAGGAACGGGAATCAGGCAAGCTGAGCAGTTCTTC
TRBJ1-2 NA TRBV27 NA CASSFRASGGGYTF TGTGCCAGCAGTTTTAGGGCTTCCGGGGGCGGCTACACCTTC
TRBJ2-2 NA TRBV25-1 NA CASSELGQFTGELFF TGTGCCAGCAGTGAATTGGGACAATTCACCGGGGAGCTGTTTTTT